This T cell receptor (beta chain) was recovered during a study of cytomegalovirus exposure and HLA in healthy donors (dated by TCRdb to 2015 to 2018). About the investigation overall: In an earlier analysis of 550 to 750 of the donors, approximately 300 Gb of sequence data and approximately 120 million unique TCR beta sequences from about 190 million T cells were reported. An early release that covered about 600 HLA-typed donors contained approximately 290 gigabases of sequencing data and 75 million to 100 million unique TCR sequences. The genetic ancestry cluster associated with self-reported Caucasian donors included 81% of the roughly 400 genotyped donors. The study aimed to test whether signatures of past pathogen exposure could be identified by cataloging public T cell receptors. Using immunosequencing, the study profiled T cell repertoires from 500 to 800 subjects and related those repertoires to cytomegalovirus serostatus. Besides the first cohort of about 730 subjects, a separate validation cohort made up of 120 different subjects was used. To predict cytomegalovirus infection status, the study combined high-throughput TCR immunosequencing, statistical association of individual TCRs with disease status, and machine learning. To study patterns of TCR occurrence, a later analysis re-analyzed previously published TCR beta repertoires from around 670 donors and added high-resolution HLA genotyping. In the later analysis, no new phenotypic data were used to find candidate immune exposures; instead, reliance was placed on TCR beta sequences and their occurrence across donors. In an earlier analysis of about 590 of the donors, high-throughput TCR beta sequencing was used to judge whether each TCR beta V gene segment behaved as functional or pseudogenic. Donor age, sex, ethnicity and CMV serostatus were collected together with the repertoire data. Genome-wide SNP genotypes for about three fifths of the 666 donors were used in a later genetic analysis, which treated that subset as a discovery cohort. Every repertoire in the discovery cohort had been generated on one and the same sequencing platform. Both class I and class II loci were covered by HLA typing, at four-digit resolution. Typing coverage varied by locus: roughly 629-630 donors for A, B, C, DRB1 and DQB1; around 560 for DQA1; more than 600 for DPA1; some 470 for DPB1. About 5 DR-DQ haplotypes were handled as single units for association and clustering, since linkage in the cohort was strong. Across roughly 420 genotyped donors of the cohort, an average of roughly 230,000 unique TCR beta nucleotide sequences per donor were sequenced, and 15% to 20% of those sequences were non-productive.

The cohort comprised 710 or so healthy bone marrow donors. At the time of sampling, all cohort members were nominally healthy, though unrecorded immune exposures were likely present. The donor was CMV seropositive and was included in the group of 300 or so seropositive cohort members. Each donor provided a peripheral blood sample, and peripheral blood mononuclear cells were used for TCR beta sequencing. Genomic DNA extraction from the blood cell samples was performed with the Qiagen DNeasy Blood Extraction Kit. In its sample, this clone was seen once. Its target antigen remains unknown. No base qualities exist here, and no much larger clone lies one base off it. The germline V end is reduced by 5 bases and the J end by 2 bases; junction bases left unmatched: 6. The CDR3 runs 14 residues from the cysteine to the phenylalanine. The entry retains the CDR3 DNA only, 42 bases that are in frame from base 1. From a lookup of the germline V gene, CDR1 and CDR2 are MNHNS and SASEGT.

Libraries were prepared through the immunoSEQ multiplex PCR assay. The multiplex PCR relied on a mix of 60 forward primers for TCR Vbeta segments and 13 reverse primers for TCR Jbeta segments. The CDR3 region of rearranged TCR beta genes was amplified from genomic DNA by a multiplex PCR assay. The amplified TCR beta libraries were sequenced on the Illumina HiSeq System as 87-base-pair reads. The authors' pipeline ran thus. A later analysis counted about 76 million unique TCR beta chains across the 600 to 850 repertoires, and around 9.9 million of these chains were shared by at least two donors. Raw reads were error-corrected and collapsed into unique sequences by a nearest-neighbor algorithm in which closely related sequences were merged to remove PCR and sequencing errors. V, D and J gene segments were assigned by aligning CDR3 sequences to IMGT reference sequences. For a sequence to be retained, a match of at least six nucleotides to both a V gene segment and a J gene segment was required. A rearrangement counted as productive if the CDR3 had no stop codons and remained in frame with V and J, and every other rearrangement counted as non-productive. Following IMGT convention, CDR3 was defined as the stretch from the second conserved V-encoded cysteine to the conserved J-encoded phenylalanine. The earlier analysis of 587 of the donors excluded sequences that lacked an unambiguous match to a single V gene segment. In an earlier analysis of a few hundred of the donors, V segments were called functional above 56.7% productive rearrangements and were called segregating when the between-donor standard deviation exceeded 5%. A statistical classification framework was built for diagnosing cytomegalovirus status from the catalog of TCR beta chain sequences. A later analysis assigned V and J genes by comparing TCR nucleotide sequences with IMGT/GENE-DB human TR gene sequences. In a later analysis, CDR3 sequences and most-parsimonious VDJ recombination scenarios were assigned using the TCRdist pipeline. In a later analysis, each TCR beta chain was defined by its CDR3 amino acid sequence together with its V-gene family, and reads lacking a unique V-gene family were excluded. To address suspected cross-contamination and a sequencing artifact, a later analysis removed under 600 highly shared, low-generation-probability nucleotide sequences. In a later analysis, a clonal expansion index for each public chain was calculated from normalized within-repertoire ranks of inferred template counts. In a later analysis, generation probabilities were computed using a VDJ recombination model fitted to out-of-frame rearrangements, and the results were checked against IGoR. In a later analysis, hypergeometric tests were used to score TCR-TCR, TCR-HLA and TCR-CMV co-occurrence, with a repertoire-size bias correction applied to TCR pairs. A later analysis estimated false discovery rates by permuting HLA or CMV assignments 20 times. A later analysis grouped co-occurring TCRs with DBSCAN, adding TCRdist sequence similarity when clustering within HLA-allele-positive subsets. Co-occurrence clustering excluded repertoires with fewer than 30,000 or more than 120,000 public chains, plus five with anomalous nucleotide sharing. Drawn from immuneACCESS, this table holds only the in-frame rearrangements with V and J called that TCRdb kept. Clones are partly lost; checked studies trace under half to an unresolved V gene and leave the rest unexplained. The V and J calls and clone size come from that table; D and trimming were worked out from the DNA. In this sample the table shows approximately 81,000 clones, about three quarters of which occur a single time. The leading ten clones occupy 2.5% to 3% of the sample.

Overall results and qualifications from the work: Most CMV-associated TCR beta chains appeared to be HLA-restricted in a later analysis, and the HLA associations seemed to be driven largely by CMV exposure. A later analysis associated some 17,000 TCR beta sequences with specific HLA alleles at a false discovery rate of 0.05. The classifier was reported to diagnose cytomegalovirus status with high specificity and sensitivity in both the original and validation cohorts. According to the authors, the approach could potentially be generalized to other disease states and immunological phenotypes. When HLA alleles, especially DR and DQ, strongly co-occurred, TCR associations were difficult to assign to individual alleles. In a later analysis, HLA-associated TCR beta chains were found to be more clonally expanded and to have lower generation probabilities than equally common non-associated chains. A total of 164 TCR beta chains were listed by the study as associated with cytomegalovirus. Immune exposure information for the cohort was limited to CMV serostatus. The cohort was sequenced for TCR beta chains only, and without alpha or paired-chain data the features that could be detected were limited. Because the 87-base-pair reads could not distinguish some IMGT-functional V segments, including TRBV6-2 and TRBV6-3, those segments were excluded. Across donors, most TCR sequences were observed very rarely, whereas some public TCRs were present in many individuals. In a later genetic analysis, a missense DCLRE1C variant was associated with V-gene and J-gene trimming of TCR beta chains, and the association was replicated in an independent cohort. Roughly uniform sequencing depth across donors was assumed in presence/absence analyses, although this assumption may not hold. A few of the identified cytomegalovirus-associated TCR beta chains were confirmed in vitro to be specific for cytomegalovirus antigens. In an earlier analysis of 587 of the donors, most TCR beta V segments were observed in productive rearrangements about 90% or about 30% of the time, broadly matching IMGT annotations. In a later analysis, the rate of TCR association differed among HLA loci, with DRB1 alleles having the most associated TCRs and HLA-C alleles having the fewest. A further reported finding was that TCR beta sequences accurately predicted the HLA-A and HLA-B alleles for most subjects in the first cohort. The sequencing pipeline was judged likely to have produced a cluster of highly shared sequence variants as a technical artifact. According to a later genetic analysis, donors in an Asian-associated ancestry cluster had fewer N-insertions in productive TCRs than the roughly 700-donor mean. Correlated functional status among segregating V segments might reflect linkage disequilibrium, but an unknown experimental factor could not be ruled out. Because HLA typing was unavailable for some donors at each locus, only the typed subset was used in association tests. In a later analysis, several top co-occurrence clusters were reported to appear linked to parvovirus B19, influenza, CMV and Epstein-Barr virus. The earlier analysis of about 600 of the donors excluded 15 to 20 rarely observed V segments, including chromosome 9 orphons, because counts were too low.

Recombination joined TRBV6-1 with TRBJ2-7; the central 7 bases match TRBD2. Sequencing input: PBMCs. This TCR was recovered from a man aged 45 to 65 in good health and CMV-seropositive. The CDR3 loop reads CASSLGGLPYEQYF. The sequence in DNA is TGTGCCAGCAGTCTGGGGGGACTACCCTACGAGCAGTACTTC.